The 21 T cell receptor beta chains in this list originate from one sample, sequenced in a study of blood T cells in healthy people across ages. Combining a sample-barcoded 5' primer with a J-beta primer mix, a second PCR ran for roughly 6 to 12 cycles. TCRdb passed the 5' RACE reads through MiXCR, listing each CDR3 protein once. The table includes about 1.4 million distinct CDR3 sequences, roughly 59% detected once. The sequencing sample was made of blood. The origin of the receptors is a man aged 18 to 29 in good health.

The V gene is TRBV20-1, the J gene TRBJ2-7, with a tentative D call TRBD2 (6 bases). This CDR3 spans 15 amino acids. V was cut by 5 bases and J by 1 base, with 18 bases left in between. The germline V gene encodes CDR1 DFQATT and CDR2 SNEGSKA (reference sequence). The DNA of the CDR3 is TGCAGTGCTCTACCCGGGACTTACAATTCCTACGAGCAGTACTTC. It yields the protein CSALPGTYNSYEQYF.

J is TRBJ2-3 and V is TRBV7-2, with TRBD2 matching over 13 bases. V lost 2 bases to trimming and J lost 4 bases; unmatched junction nucleotides: 6. This CDR3 has 17 amino acids. The germline V gene has CDR1 SGHTA and CDR2 FQGNSA. As DNA, the CDR3 is TGTGCCAGCAGCTTATGGAGGACTAGCGGGGGTGCAGATACGCAGTATTTT. Translating it yields CASSLWRTSGGADTQYF.

The V call is TRBV3-1, the J call TRBJ1-5; 7 positions match TRBD1. CDR3 length: 15 amino acids. The V and J ends lost 2 bases and 9 bases, in that order; junction bases with no gene match: 10. Germline-derived CDR1 and CDR2 are LGHDT and YNNKEL (reference sequence). The CDR3 coding sequence is TGTGCCAGCAGCCAACAGGGGGATTTTAATACGCCCCAGCATTTT. This translates into CASSQQGDFNTPQHF.

This sequence joins TRBV18 and TRBJ2-5; maybe TRBD1 (5 bases). Germline CDR1 and CDR2: KGHSH and LQKENI. The CDR3 runs 14 residues. V shed 1 base and J shed 4 bases, with 10 bases lying between them. The CDR3 sequence is CASSPQGRAETQYF. Written as DNA, the CDR3 is TGTGCCAGCTCACCACAGGGGCGCGCAGAGACCCAGTACTTC.

A single count supports this clonotype. One end of the junction is discordant with germline, which a read error may explain. The CDR3, as DNA: TGCAGTGCTAGAGGGCTAGCGGGAGGGGGGCACAACAATGAGCAGAACTTC. Translation: CSARGLAGGGHNNEQNF. The chain combines TRBV20-1 with TRBJ2-4; 12 bases are a match to TRBD2. This CDR3 region has 17 residues. Germline CDR1 is DFQATT and CDR2 is SNEGSKA (reference sequence).

This clonotype appeared many times. This chain connects TRBV18 to TRBJ2-7, with 7 bases lining up with TRBD1. Germline V gene lookup returns CDR1 KGHSH and CDR2 LQKENI. V shed 8 bases, J shed 3 bases, and the junction held 7 bases outside the gene matches. This CDR3 region has 13 residues. The CDR3 DNA is TGTGCCAGCAGCCCCGGGACAGACTACGAGCAGTACTTC. It yields the protein CASSPGTDYEQYF.

The chain carries TRBV4-1 and TRBJ2-3; 9 nucleotides agree with TRBD2. The CDR3 spans 16 residues. Germline CDR1 MGHRA, CDR2 YSYEKL. Trimming at V came to 6 bases and at J to 6 bases, leaving 13 bases not matched to a gene. CDR3 sequence: CASSPDGAGGPDTQYF. Here the CDR3 DNA reads TGCGCCAGCAGTCCAGATGGGGCGGGGGGGCCGGATACGCAGTATTTT.

The J gene is TRBJ1-2, the V gene TRBV10-3; 7 bases line up with TRBD1. CDR1 and CDR2 (germline): ENHRY, SYGVKD. The ends lost 2 bases at V and 7 bases at J; junction bases unmatched: 7. The CDR3 runs 14 residues. The CDR3 is CAISETGVEAGYTF. CDR3 DNA: TGTGCCATCAGTGAGACAGGGGTAGAGGCTGGCTACACCTTC.

This clonotype was found once. V usage is TRBV15 and J usage is TRBJ2-3; no firm D call. The ends were cut back, 4 bases at V and 1 base at J, with 9 bases in the middle. This CDR3 is built from 14 residues. CDR1 LNHNV and CDR2 YYDKDF come from the germline V gene (reference sequence). The chain's CDR3 is CATSTDGRTDTQYF. DNA for the CDR3: TGTGCCACCAGCACCGACGGACGCACAGATACGCAGTATTTT.

This clonotype was observed a few times. The chain joins TRBV4-1 to TRBJ2-4, with unresolved D. This CDR3 is 15 amino acids long. The germline CDR1 and CDR2 sequences are MGHRA and YSYEKL. V was pared by 0 bases and J by 8 bases, with 14 bases between. The CDR3 here is CASSQDQPGWDIQYF. As DNA, the CDR3 is TGCGCCAGCAGCCAAGATCAACCCGGTTGGGACATTCAGTACTTC.

In this sample, this clonotype turned up a few times. The rearrangement uses TRBV6-1 and TRBJ2-6; D is undetermined. Germline CDR1 is MNHNS and CDR2 is SASEGT. CDR3 length: 16 amino acids. The V gene lost 10 bases and the J gene lost 0 bases, with 16 bases spanning the gap. The CDR3 nucleotides read TGTGCCACCAGGCCTACGGTTTACTCTGGGGCCAACGTCCTGACTTTC. Protein product: CATRPTVYSGANVLTF.

The rearrangement joins TRBV2 to TRBJ2-1; D unclear. Per the germline V gene, CDR1 is SNHLY and CDR2 is FYNNEI. This CDR3 is 12 amino acids long. V lost 9 bases to trimming and J lost 9 bases, with 15 bases between them. The CDR3 sequence: CARSQAPGEQFF. DNA for the CDR3: TGTGCCAGGAGTCAAGCTCCGGGTGAGCAGTTCTTC.

The chain links TRBV4-2 to TRBJ1-2; D is ambiguous. Trimming stripped 1 base from V and 9 bases from J, with 12 bases between. From germline, CDR1 is LGHNA and CDR2 YNFKEQ. The CDR3 has 13 amino acids. This chain's CDR3 is CASSQVTGSSYTF. The CDR3, as DNA: TGTGCCAGCAGCCAAGTTACCGGGTCTAGCTACACCTTC.

This clonotype was seen a handful of times. This sequence joins TRBV27 and TRBJ2-1; D is unclear. This CDR3 spans 14 amino acids. V lost 0 bases, J lost 8 bases, and 11 bases lay in between. CDR1 is MNHEY and CDR2 is SMNVEV in the germline V gene (reference sequence). Here the CDR3 reads CASSLSIGIDEQFF. The DNA for the CDR3 is TGTGCCAGCAGTTTATCGATAGGGATAGATGAGCAGTTCTTC.

This clonotype has only one observation. The genes are TRBV6-2 or TRBV6-3 and TRBJ2-5, with a tentative D call TRBD2 (5 bases). Trimming removed 0 bases from V and 10 bases from J, with 21 bases in between. This CDR3 comprises 16 residues. CDR1 is MNHEY, CDR2 SVGEGT, per germline. For the CDR3, the DNA is TGTGCCAGCAGTTACTCGATGGGTCGTTCGGGAACATACCAGTACTTC. Amino acid sequence: CASSYSMGRSGTYQYF.

This chain joins TRBV11-2 and TRBJ1-2; TRBD1 matches 9 bases. The CDR3 has 18 amino acids. V lost 1 base to trimming and J lost 6 bases; unmatched junction nucleotides: 15. Per germline, CDR1 SGHAT and CDR2 FQNNGV. The CDR3 region has the DNA TGTGCCAGCAGCTTAGGTTGGGGGACAGGGAAGGAAAAGGATGGCTACACCTTC. Amino acid sequence: CASSLGWGTGKEKDGYTF.

CDR3 coding DNA: TGCAGTGCTCCGGGGGGGGTGAACACTGAAGCTTTCTTT. Its protein is CSAPGGVNTEAFF. The V gene is TRBV20-1, the J gene TRBJ1-1; D may be TRBD1 (5 bases). CDR3 length: 13 amino acids. CDR1 is DFQATT, CDR2 SNEGSKA, per germline (reference sequence). Between the trimmed V and J ends, which lost 5 bases and 0 bases, there was a span of 10 bases.

In this sample, this clonotype turned up a few times. V and J are TRBV12-3 or TRBV12-4 and TRBJ1-2; D might be TRBD1 (5 bases). This CDR3 contains 17 residues. Trimming shortened V by 7 bases and J by 4 bases, and 25 bases separated the two germline ends. The CDR3 nucleotides are TGTGCCAGCACTGACACTATGAACACGCGTGACAGCTATGGCTACACCTTC. It yields the protein CASTDTMNTRDSYGYTF.

This clonotype was picked up a small number of times. This chain joins TRBV11-2 and TRBJ2-3, with D tentatively TRBD2 (5 bases). CDR1 and CDR2 (germline): SGHAT, FQNNGV. The CDR3 loop spans 15 amino acids. V lost 0 bases, J lost 2 bases, and 9 bases lay in between. The CDR3 coding sequence is TGTGCCAGCAGCTTAGAACAGCGGAACACAGATACGCAGTATTTT. Translating gives CASSLEQRNTDTQYF.

This clonotype has a single count. The chain couples TRBV12-3 or TRBV12-4 to TRBJ1-4; the D gene is possibly TRBD1 (5 bases). The CDR3 runs 13 residues. V was cut by 3 bases and J by 7 bases, with 9 bases left in between. The CDR3 spells CASSFSGVEKLFF. The DNA for the CDR3 is TGTGCCAGCAGTTTCTCGGGGGTTGAAAAACTGTTTTTT.

This chain uses TRBV25-1 with TRBJ1-1; D gene unclear. CDR1 and CDR2 from the germline V gene are MGHDK and SYGVNS. The CDR3 is made up of 13 amino acids. V was pared by 0 bases and J by 6 bases, with 8 bases between. This CDR3 is CASSEYPRSEAFF. CDR3 coding DNA: TGTGCCAGCAGTGAATATCCGAGATCTGAAGCTTTCTTT.